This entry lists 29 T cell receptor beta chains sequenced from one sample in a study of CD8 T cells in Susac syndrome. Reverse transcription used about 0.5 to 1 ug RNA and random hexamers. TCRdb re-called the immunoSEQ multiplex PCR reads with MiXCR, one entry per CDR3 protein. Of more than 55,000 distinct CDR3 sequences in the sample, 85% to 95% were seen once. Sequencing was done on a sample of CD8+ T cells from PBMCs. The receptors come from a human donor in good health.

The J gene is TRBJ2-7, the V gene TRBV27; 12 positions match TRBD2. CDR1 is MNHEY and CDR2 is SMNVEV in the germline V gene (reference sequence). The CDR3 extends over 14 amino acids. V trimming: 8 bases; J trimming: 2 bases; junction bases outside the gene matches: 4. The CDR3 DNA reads TGTGCCAGCCGACTAGCGGGGGTCGCCTACGAGCAGTACTTC. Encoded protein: CASRLAGVAYEQYF.

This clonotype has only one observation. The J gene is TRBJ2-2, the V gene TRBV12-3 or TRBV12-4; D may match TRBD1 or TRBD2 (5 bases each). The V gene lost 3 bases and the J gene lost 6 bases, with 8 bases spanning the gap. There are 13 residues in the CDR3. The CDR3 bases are TGTGCCAGCAGTTTTAAGGGACCCGGGGAGCTGTTTTTT. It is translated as CASSFKGPGELFF.

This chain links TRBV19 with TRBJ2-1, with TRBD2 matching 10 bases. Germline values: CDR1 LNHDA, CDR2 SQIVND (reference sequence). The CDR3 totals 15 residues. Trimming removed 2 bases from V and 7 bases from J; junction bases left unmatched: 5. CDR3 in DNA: TGTGCCAGTAGTATACTAGCGGGGGCGGGAAATGAGCAGTTCTTC. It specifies CASSILAGAGNEQFF.

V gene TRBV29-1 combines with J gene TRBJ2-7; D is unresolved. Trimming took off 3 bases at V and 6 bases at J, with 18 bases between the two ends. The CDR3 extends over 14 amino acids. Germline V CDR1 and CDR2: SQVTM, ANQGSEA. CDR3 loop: CSVDGRLTGGEQYF. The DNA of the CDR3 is TGCAGCGTTGATGGCCGACTGACCGGTGGCGAGCAGTACTTC.

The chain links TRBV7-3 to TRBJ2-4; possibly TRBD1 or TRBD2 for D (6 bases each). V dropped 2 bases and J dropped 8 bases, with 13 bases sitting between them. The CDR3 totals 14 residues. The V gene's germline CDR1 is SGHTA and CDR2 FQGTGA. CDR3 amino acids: CASSLDGGADIQYF. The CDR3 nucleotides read TGTGCCAGCAGCTTAGACGGGGGCGCGGACATTCAGTACTTC.

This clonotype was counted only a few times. The CDR3 sequence: CAWRGDSYEQYF. In DNA, the CDR3 is TGTGCCTGGAGGGGGGACTCCTACGAGCAGTACTTC. The chain links TRBV30 to TRBJ2-7; the D call may be TRBD1 or TRBD2 (5 bases each). Germline V lookup: CDR1 GTSNPN, CDR2 SVGIG (reference sequence). Deletions cut 3 bases from V and 0 bases from J, with 6 bases between. The CDR3 has 12 amino acids.

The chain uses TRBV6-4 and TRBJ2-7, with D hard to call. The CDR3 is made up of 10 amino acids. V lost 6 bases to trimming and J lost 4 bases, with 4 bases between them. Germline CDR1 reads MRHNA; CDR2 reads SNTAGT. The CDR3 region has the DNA TGTGCCAGCAGAAAATACGAGCAGTACTTC. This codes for CASRKYEQYF.

CDR3 in amino acids: CATDQTGTGELFF. CDR3 nucleotides: TGTGCCACCGATCAGACTGGAACCGGGGAGCTGTTTTTT. The chain has TRBV11-2 and TRBJ2-2; D unresolved. The V end was cut by 10 bases, the J end by 5 bases, with 14 bases between. Looked up from germline, CDR1 is SGHAT and CDR2 is FQNNGV. The CDR3 is 13 amino acids.

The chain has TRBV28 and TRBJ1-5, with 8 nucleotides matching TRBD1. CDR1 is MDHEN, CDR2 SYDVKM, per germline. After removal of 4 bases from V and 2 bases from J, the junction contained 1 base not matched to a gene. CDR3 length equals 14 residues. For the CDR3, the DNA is TGTGCCAGCAGTTCGACAGGGGGCAATCAGCCCCAGCATTTT. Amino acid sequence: CASSSTGGNQPQHF.

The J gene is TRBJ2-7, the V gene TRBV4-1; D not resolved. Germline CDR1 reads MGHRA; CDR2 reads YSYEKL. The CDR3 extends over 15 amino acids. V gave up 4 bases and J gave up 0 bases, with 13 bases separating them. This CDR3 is CASSLERSSSYEQYF. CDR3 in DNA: TGCGCCAGCAGCCTAGAACGGTCGAGCTCCTACGAGCAGTACTTC.

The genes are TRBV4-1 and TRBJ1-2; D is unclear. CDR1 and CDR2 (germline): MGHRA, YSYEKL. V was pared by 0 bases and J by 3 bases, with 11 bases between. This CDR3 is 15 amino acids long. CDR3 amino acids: CASSQDTLGDYGYTF. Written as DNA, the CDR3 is TGCGCCAGCAGCCAAGATACCCTCGGAGACTATGGCTACACCTTC.

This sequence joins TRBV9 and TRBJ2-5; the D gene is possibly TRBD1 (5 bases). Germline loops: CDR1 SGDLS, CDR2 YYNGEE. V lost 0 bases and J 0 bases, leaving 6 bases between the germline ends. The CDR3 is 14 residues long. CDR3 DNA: TGTGCCAGCAGCGTAGAAGGGGACCAAGAGACCCAGTACTTC. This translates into CASSVEGDQETQYF. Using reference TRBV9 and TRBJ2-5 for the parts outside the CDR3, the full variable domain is DSGVTQTPKHLITATGQRVTLRCSPRSGDLSVYWYQQSLDQGLQFLIQYYNGEERAKGNILERFSAQQFPDLHSELNLSSLELGDSALYFCASSVEGDQETQYFGPGTRLLVL.

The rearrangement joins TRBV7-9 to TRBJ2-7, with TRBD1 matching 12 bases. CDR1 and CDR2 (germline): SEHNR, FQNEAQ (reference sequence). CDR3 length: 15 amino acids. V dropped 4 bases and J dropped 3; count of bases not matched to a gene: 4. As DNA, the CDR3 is TGTGCCAGCAGCTCTGGGGACAGGGGGCACTACGAGCAGTACTTC. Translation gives CASSSGDRGHYEQYF.

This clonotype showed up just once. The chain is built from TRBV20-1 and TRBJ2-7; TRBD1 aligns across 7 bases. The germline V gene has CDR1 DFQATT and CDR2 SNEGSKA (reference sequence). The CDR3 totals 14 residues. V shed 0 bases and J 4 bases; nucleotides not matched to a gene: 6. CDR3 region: CSARDIDREYEQYF. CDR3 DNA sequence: TGCAGTGCTAGAGATATCGACAGGGAGTACGAGCAGTACTTC.

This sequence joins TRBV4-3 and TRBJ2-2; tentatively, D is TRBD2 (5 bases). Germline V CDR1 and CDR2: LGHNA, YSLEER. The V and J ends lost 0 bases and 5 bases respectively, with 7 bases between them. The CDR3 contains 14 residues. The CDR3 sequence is CASSQDRRTGELFF. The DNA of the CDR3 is TGCGCCAGCAGCCAAGACCGGAGGACCGGGGAGCTGTTTTTT.

CDR3 nucleotides: TGTGCCAGCAGACGTTCAGGGGTCCAAGAGACCCAGTACTTC. Amino acids: CASRRSGVQETQYF. The V call is TRBV7-9, the J call TRBJ2-5; D is perhaps TRBD1 (6 bases). This CDR3 spans 14 amino acids. The ends were cut back, 6 bases at V and 1 base at J, with 12 bases in the middle. CDR1 and CDR2 (germline): SEHNR, FQNEAQ (reference sequence).

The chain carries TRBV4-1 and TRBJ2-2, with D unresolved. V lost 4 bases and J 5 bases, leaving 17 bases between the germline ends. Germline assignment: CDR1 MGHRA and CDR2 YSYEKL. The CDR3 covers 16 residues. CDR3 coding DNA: TGCGCCAGCAGCCGAGAAAGGAGTCTCGGGACCGGGGAGCTGTTTTTT. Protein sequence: CASSRERSLGTGELFF.

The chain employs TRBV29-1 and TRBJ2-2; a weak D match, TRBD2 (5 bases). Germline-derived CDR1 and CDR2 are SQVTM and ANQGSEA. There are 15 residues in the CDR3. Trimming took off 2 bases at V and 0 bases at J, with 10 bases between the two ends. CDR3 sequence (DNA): TGCAGCGTTGAAAGCGGCAGCACGAACACCGGGGAGCTGTTTTTT. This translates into CSVESGSTNTGELFF.

CDR3 residues: CASSLMGTSYNEQFF. DNA for the CDR3: TGTGCCAGCAGCTTAATGGGGACGTCGTACAATGAGCAGTTCTTC. V is TRBV7-3 and J is TRBJ2-1; D possibly matches TRBD1 or TRBD2 (5 bases each). Germline lookup yields CDR1 SGHTA and CDR2 FQGTGA. The length of the CDR3 is 15 residues. V shed 1 base and J shed 4 bases, with 11 bases lying between them.

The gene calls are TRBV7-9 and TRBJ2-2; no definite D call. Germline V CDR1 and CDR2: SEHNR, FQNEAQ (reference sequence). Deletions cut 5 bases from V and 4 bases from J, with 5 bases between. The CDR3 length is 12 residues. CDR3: CASSHLTGELFF. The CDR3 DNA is TGTGCCAGCAGCCATCTCACCGGGGAGCTGTTTTTT.

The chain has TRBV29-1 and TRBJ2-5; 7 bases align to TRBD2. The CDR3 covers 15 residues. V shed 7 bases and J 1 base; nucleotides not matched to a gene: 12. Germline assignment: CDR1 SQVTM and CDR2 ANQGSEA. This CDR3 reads CSAATRDYRQETQYF. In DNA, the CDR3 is TGCAGCGCCGCCACCCGGGACTATCGCCAAGAGACCCAGTACTTC.

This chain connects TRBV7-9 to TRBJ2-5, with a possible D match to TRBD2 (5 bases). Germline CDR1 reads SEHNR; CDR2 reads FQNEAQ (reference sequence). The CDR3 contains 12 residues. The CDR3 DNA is TGTGCGTGCGGGCGGTCGACGGAGACCCAGTACTTC. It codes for CACGRSTETQYF.

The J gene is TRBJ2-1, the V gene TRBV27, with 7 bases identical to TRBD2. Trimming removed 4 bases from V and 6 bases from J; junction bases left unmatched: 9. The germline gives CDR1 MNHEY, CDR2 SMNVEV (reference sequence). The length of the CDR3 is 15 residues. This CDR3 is CASSSGERGLNEQFF. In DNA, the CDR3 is TGTGCCAGCAGTTCCGGCGAGCGGGGCCTCAATGAGCAGTTCTTC.

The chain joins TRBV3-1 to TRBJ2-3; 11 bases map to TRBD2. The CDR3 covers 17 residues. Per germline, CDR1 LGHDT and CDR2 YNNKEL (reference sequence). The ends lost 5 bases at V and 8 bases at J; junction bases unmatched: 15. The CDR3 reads CASSENVAGGSLGTQYF. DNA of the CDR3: TGTGCCAGCAGCGAGAATGTAGCGGGGGGGAGTTTAGGTACGCAGTATTTT.

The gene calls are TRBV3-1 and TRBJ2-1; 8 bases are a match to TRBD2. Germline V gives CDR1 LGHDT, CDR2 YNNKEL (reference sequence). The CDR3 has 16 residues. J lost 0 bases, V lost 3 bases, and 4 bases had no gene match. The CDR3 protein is CASSHVAGNSYNEQFF. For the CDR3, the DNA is TGTGCCAGCAGCCACGTAGCGGGGAACTCCTACAATGAGCAGTTCTTC.

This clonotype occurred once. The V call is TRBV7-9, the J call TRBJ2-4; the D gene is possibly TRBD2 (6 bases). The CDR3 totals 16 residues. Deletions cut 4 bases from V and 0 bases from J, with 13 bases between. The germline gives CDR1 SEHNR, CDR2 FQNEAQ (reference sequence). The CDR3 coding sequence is TGTGCCAGCAGCTCCCGGGGGACCTTAGCCAAAAACATTCAGTACTTC. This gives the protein CASSSRGTLAKNIQYF.

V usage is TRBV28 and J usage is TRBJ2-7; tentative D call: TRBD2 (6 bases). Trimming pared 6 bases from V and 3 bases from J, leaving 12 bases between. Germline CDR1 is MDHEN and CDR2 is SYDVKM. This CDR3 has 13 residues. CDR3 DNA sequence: TGTGCCAGCAGCCATGGGGAGGTCTACGAGCAGTACTTC. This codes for CASSHGEVYEQYF.

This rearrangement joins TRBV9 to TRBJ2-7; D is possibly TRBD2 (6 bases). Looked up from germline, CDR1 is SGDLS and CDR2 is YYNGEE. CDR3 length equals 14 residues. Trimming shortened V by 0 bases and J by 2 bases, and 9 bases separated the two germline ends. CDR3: CASSVGWGAYEQYF. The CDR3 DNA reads TGTGCCAGCAGCGTAGGTTGGGGGGCCTACGAGCAGTACTTC. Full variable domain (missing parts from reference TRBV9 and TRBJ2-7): DSGVTQTPKHLITATGQRVTLRCSPRSGDLSVYWYQQSLDQGLQFLIQYYNGEERAKGNILERFSAQQFPDLHSELNLSSLELGDSALYFCASSVGWGAYEQYFGPGTRLTVT.

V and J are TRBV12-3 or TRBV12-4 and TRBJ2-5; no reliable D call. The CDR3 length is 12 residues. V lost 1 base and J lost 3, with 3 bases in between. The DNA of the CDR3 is TGTGCCAGCAGTTTAGATAAAGAGACCCAGTACTTC. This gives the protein CASSLDKETQYF.